This is a list of T cell receptor beta chains from one sample in a study of neurological immune-mediated disorders. TCRdb re-called the 5' RACE reads through MiXCR, storing one row per CDR3 protein. The sample lists around 51,000 distinct CDR3 sequences; about 13% were seen once. The specimen was PBMCs. The source of these receptors is a male donor with HTLV-1-associated myelopathy (HAM/TSP). CDR3s leave out the opening cysteine and the closing phenylalanine or tryptophan. Fields, in order: J gene, V gene, CDR3 protein.

j_gene: TRBJ2-3
v_gene: TRBV4-3
CDR3aa: TSSQDRGTARTVTQY

j_gene: TRBJ2-6
v_gene: TRBV9
CDR3aa: ASMTGVPSGANVLT

j_gene: TRBJ2-3
v_gene: TRBV6-1
CDR3aa: ASSDWGRVRTDTQY

j_gene: TRBJ2-2
v_gene: TRBV12-3/TRBV12-4
CDR3aa: ASSPARRLNTGELF

j_gene: TRBJ2-2
v_gene: TRBV7-3
CDR3aa: ASSLRAGYSGELF

j_gene: TRBJ2-7
v_gene: TRBV9
CDR3aa: ASSKRGGYEQY

j_gene: TRBJ2-7
v_gene: TRBV5-1
CDR3aa: ASSSGTGSYEQY

j_gene: TRBJ2-3
v_gene: TRBV20-1
CDR3aa: SARVMGQSTDTQY

j_gene: TRBJ2-7
v_gene: TRBV10-1
CDR3aa: ASSGTSGSYEQY

j_gene: TRBJ2-1
v_gene: TRBV7-2
CDR3aa: ASSLGLAEF

j_gene: TRBJ2-3
v_gene: TRBV3-1
CDR3aa: ASSQGRRTDTQY

j_gene: TRBJ1-1
v_gene: TRBV7-9
CDR3aa: ASSVTGLNTEAF

j_gene: TRBJ2-5
v_gene: TRBV18
CDR3aa: ASSPPRTGGGETQY

j_gene: TRBJ1-1
v_gene: TRBV7-6
CDR3aa: ASSLREGQGDTEAF

j_gene: TRBJ2-3
v_gene: TRBV30
CDR3aa: AWKFLTYTQY

j_gene: TRBJ2-1
v_gene: TRBV28
CDR3aa: ASRGGGPIHNEQF

j_gene: TRBJ1-1
v_gene: TRBV12-3/TRBV12-4
CDR3aa: ASSLLLNTEAF

j_gene: TRBJ1-1
v_gene: TRBV5-1
CDR3aa: ASSLSGGIEAF

j_gene: TRBJ2-1
v_gene: TRBV12-3/TRBV12-4
CDR3aa: ASTRGGGPYNEQF

j_gene: TRBJ1-5
v_gene: TRBV14
CDR3aa: ASSQGGWSNQPQH

j_gene: TRBJ2-2
v_gene: TRBV5-1
CDR3aa: ASSLTDLTGELF

j_gene: TRBJ2-5
v_gene: TRBV12-3/TRBV12-4
CDR3aa: ASSLAGLGAQY

j_gene: TRBJ1-2
v_gene: TRBV7-8
CDR3aa: ASSLGGGSYGYT

j_gene: TRBJ1-2
v_gene: TRBV18
CDR3aa: ASSPLSQNYGYT

j_gene: TRBJ1-1
v_gene: TRBV7-9
CDR3aa: ASSFEGDTEAF

j_gene: TRBJ2-7
v_gene: TRBV4-2
CDR3aa: ASSQEVRVYEQY